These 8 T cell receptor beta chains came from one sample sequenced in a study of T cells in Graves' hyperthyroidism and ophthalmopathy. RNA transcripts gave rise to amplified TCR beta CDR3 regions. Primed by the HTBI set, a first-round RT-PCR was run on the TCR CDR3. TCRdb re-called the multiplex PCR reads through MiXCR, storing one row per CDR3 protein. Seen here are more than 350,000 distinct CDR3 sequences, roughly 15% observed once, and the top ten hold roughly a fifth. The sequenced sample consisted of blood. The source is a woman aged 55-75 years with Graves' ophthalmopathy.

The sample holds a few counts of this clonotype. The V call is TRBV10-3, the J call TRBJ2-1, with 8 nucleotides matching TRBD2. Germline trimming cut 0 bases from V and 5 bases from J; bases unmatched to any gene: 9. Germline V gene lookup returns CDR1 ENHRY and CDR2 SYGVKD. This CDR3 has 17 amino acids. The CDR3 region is CAISESGSGSPNNEQFF. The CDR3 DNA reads TGTGCCATCAGTGAGTCGGGGAGCGGGAGCCCAAACAATGAGCAGTTCTTC.

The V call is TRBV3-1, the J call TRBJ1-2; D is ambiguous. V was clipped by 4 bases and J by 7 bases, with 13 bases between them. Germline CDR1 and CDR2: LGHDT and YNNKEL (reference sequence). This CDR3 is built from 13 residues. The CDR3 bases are TGTGCCAGCAGCCTCGCGACTAGCGGTGGCTACACCTTC. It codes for CASSLATSGGYTF.

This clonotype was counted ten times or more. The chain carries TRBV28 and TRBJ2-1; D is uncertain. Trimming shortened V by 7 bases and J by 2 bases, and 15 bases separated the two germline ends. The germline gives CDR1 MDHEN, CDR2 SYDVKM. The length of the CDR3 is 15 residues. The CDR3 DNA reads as TGTGCCAGCAATAGGAGCCCTTTAACCTACAATGAGCAGTTCTTC. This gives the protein CASNRSPLTYNEQFF.

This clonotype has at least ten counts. This chain's CDR3 is CSASRTGMETQYF. The CDR3 nucleotides are TGCAGTGCTAGCAGAACAGGGATGGAGACCCAGTACTTC. This chain links TRBV20-1 with TRBJ2-5; possible D gene TRBD1, 6 bases. The CDR3 totals 13 residues. V was trimmed by 3 bases and J by 5 bases, leaving 13 bases between them. Germline V lookup: CDR1 DFQATT, CDR2 SNEGSKA (reference sequence).

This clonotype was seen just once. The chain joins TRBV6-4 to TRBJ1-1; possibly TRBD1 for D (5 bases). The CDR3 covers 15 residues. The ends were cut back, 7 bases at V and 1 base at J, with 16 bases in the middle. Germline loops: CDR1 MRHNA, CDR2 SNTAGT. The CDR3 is CASNRGFGGNTEAFF. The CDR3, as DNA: TGTGCCAGCAACCGGGGGTTTGGGGGGAACACTGAAGCTTTCTTT.

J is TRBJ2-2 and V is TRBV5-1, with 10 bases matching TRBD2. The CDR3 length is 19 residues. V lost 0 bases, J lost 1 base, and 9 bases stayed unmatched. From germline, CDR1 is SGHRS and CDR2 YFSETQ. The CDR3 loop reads CASSLVLLAGAKNTGELFF. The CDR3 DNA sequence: TGCGCCAGCAGCTTGGTTCTGCTAGCGGGAGCCAAGAACACCGGGGAGCTGTTTTTT.

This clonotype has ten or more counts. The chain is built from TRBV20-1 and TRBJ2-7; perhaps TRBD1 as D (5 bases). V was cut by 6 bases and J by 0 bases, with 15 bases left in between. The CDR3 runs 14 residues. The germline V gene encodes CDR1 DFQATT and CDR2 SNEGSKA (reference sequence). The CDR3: CSAKTTANSYEQYF. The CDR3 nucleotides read TGCAGTGCCAAAACGACAGCTAACTCCTACGAGCAGTACTTC.

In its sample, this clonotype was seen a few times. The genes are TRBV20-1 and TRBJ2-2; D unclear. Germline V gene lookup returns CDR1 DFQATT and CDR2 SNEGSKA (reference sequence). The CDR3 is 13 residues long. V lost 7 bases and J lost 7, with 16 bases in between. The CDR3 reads CSVPQTSNGELFF. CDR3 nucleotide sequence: TGCAGTGTCCCCCAGACCAGTAACGGGGAGCTGTTTTTT.